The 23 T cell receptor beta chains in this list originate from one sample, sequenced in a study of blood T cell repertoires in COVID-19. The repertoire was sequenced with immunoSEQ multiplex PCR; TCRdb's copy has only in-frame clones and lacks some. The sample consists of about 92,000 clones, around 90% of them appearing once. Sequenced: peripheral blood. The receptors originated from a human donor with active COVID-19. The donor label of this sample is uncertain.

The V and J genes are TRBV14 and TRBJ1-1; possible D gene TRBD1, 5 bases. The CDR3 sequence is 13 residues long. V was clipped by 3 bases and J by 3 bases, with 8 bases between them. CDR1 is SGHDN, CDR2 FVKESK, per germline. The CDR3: CASSQLRDTEAFF. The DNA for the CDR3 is TGTGCCAGCAGCCAGCTCAGGGACACTGAAGCTTTCTTT.

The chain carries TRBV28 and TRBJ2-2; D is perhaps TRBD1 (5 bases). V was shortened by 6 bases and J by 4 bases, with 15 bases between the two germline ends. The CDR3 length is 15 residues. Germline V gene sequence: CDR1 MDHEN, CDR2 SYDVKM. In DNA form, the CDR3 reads TGTGCCAGCAGGTGGGCCAGGGATGGCACCGGGGAGCTGTTTTTT. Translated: CASRWARDGTGELFF.

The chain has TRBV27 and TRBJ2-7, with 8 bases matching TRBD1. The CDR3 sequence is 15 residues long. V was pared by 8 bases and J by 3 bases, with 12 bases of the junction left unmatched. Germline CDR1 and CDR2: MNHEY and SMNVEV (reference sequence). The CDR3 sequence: CASSPVGTGLYEQYF. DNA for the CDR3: TGTGCCAGCTCCCCAGTCGGGACAGGCCTCTACGAGCAGTACTTC.

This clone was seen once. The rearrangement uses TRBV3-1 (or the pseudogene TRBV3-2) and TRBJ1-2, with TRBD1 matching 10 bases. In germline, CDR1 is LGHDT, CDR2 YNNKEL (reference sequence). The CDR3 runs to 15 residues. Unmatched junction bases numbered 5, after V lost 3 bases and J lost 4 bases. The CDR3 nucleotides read TGTGCCAGCAGCCATGGGGACAGGGGCAGCTATGGCTACACCTTC. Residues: CASSHGDRGSYGYTF.

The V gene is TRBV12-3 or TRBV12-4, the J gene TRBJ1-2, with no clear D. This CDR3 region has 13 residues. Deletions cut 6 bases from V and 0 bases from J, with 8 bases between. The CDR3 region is CASRTGSNYGYTF. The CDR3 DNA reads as TGTGCCAGCAGAACCGGGTCTAACTATGGCTACACCTTC.

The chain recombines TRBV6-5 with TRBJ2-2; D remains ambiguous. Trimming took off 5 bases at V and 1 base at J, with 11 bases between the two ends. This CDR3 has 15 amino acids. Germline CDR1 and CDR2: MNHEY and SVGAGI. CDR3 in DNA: TGTGCCAGCAGTATTACCCGACAGAACACCGGGGAGCTGTTTTTT. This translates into CASSITRQNTGELFF.

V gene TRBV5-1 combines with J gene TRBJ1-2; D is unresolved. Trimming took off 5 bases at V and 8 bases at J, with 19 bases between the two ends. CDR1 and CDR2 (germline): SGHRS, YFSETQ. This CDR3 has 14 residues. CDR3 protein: CASRTQPTRDGYTF. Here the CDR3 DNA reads TGCGCCAGCAGGACTCAGCCCACCCGTGACGGCTACACCTTC.

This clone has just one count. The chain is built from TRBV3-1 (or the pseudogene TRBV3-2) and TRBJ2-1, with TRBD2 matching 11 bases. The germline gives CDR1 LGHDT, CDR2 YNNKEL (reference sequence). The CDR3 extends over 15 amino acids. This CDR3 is CASGRLGTSGNEQFF. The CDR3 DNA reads TGTGCAAGCGGTAGGCTCGGGACTAGCGGCAATGAGCAGTTCTTC.

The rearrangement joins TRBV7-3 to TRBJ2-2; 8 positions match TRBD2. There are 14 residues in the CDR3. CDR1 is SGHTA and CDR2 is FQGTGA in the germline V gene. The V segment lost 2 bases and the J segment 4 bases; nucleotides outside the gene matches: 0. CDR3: CASSLAGGTGELFF. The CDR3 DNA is TGTGCCAGCAGCTTAGCGGGGGGCACCGGGGAGCTGTTTTTT.

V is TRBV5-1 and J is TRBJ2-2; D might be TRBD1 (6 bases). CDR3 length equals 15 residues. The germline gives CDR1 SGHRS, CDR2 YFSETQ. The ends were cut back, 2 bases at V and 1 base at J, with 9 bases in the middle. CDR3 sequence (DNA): TGCGCCAGCAGCTTTAGGACAGTGAACACCGGGGAGCTGTTTTTT. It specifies CASSFRTVNTGELFF.

For the CDR3, the DNA is TGTGCCACCAGCCACCGTAGGGGGGGCCAAGAGACCCAGTACTTC. Its translation: CATSHRRGGQETQYF. The gene calls are TRBV15 and TRBJ2-5; D possibly corresponds to TRBD2 (7 bases). CDR1 and CDR2 (germline): LNHNV, YYDKDF (reference sequence). This CDR3 has 15 residues. Deletions cut 5 bases from V and 1 base from J, with 14 bases between. Filled out from reference TRBV15 and TRBJ2-5, the complete variable domain reads DAMVIQNPRYQVTQFGKPVTLSCSQTLNHNVMYWYQQKSSQAPKLLFHYYDKDFNNEADTPDNFQSRRPNTSFCFLDIRSPGLGDTAMYLCATSHRRGGQETQYFGPGTRLLVL.

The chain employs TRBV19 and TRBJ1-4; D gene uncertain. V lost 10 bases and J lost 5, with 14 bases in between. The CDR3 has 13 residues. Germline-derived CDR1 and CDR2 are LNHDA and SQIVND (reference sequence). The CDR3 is CATSGTVNEKLFF. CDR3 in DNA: TGTGCCACCTCAGGTACGGTGAATGAAAAACTGTTTTTT.

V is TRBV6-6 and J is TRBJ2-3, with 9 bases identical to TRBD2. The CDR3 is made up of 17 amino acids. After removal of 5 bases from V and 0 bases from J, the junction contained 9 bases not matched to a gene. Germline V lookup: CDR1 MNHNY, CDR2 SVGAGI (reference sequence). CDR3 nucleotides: TGTGCCAGCAGTCCACCAGGACTAGCGTTTAGCACAGATACGCAGTATTTT. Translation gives CASSPPGLAFSTDTQYF.

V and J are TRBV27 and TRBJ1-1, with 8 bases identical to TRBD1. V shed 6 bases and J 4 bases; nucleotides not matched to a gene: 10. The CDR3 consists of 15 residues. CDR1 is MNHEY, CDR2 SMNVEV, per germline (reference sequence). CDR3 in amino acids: CASSLIGQGGTEAFF. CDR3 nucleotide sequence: TGTGCCAGCAGCTTAATAGGACAGGGCGGCACTGAAGCTTTCTTT.

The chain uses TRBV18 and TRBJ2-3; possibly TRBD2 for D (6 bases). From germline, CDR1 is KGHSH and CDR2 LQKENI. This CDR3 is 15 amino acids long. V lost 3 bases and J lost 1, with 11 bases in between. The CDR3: CASSPFPGGTDTQYF. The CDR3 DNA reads TGTGCCAGCTCACCGTTTCCGGGGGGCACAGATACGCAGTATTTT.

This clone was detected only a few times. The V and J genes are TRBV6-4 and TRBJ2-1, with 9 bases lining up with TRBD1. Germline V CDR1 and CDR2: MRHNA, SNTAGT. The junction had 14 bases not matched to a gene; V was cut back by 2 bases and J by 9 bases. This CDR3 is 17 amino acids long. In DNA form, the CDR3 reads TGTGCCAGCAGTGACCTAAAAGCGGGGACAGGGTCGGGTGAGCAGTTCTTC. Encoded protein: CASSDLKAGTGSGEQFF.

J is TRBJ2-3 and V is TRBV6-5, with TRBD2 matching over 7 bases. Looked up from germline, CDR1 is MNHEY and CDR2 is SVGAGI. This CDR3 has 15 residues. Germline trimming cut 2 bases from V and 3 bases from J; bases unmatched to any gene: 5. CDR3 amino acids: CASSYGGEGTDTQYF. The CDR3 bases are TGTGCCAGCAGTTACGGGGGGGAGGGGACAGATACGCAGTATTTT.

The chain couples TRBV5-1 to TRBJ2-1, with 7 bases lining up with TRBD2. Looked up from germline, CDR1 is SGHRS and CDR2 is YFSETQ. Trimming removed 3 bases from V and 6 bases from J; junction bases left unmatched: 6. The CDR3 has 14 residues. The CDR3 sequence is CASSWAGVTNEQFF. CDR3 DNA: TGCGCCAGCAGCTGGGCGGGGGTAACCAATGAGCAGTTCTTC.

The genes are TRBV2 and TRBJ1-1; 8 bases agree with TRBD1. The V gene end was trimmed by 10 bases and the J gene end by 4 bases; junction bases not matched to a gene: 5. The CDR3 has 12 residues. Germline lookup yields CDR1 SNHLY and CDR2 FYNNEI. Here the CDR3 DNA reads TGTGCCAACCGACAGGGGACCACTGAAGCTTTCTTT. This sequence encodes CANRQGTTEAFF.

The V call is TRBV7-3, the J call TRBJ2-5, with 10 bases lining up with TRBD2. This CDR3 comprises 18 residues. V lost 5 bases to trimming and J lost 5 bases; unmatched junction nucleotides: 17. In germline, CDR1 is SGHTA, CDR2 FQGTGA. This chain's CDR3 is CASSQNPRSGGAAETQYF. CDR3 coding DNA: TGTGCCAGCAGCCAAAACCCGCGGAGCGGGGGGGCCGCGGAGACCCAGTACTTC.

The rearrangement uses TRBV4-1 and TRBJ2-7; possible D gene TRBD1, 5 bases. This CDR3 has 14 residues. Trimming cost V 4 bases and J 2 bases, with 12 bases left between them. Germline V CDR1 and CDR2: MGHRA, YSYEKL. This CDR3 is CASSPWGGAYEQYF. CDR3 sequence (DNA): TGCGCCAGCAGCCCTTGGGGCGGTGCCTACGAGCAGTACTTC.

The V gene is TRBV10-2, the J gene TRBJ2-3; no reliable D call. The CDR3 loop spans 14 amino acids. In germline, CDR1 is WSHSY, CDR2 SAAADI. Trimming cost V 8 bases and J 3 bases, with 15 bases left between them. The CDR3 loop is CASSLGVRTDTQYF. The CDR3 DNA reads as TGCGCCAGCTCTCTCGGTGTGCGGACAGATACGCAGTATTTT.

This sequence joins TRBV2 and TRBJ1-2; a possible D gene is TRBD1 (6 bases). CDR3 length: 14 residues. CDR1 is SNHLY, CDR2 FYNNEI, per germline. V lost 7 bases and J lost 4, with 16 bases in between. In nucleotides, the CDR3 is TGTGCCAGCACCGAAGAGGGGGAAGGCTATGGCTACACCTTC. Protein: CASTEEGEGYGYTF.